This is a list of T cell receptor beta chains from one sample in a study of T cells in Graves' hyperthyroidism and ophthalmopathy. One entry per CDR3 protein results from TCRdb running MiXCR on the multiplex PCR reads. The table lists about 640,000 distinct CDR3 sequences, 20% to 25% of them singletons. The specimen sequenced was blood. All receptors come from a man aged 30 to 45 with Graves' ophthalmopathy. Each CDR3 is given with its conserved first and last residue. Each record gives: CDR3 length, clone size, J gene, V gene, CDR3 protein. A row's size may be missing; if present it is once, few, many or a size class.

13	many	TRBJ2-7	TRBV11-2	CASSQSSSYEQYF
15	many	TRBJ2-7	TRBV27	CASSLSGTASYEQYF
13	NA	TRBJ2-7	TRBV6-1	CASSRQETYEQYF
15	few	TRBJ2-3	TRBV12-3/TRBV12-4	CARLKVTVLTDTQYF
13	few	TRBJ1-3	TRBV28	CASSSQGRNTIYF
14	many	TRBJ2-3	TRBV27	CASSNRVGTDTQYF
13	few	TRBJ2-1	TRBV6-1	CASTPAGGLEQFF
11	NA	TRBJ1-1	TRBV20-1	CSANKDGTAFF
16	few	TRBJ2-2	TRBV11-2	CASSPNDSPNTGELFF
14	NA	NA	TRBV7-9	CASSPRDRGYEQFF
22	NA	TRBJ2-3	TRBV27	CASSFTRDRGRLNLGRTDTQYF
14	NA	TRBJ2-1	TRBV6-1	CASRRLAGGGEQFF
13	few	TRBJ1-1	TRBV27	CANSSTGETEAFF
15	few	TRBJ1-5	TRBV20-1	CSARDGQTSNQPQHF
16	few	TRBJ2-5	TRBV7-3	CASSLLGSSHRETQYF
15	NA	TRBJ2-7	TRBV11-2	CASSQDYPSSYEQYF
15	NA	TRBJ2-3	TRBV7-6	CASSLEWAGGDTQYF
13	few	TRBJ2-3	TRBV7-2	CASSKGITDTQYF
15	few	TRBJ2-7	TRBV7-2	CASSYSLQASYEQYF
15	NA	TRBJ2-7	TRBV14	CASSQEGGTLYEQYF
13	NA	TRBJ1-2	TRBV20-1	CSASMGRTYGYTF
16	many	TRBJ2-7	TRBV11-2	CASSPPGGSRSYEQYF
16	NA	TRBJ2-7	TRBV7-9	CASSLVAGDASYEQYF
12	few	TRBJ2-7	TRBV20-1	CSARRAGAEQYF
12	many	TRBJ2-1	TRBV20-1	CSAAGLANEQFF
15	few	TRBJ2-5	TRBV3-1	CASSQVPGPRGTQYF
12	NA	TRBJ2-7	TRBV20-1	CSASAQGTEQYF
15	NA	TRBJ2-5	TRBV6-2/TRBV6-3	CASRIQGATSETQYF
14	many	TRBJ2-7	TRBV11-3	CASSSGGRSDEQYF
14	few	TRBJ2-2	TRBV3-1	CASSRGENTGELFF
14	few	TRBJ1-2	TRBV29-1	CSVEAQGFGYGYTF
17	NA	TRBJ1-3	TRBV9	CASSGGQGDNSGNTIYF
15	NA	TRBJ1-2	TRBV6-1	CASSEITGANYGYTF
9	few	TRBJ1-1	TRBV20-1	CSADTEAFF
14	few	TRBJ1-1	TRBV20-1	CSAPVQGAHPEAFF
13	NA	TRBJ2-7	TRBV10-3	CAITSGSSYEQYF
13	NA	TRBJ1-3	TRBV20-1	CSASGGSGNTIYF
15	many	TRBJ2-7	TRBV11-2	CASSLGPTGVYEQYF